This T cell receptor beta chain was sequenced during a study of cytomegalovirus exposure and HLA in healthy donors. In the PCR, 60 Vbeta and 13 Jbeta primers were used. Profiling relied on immunoSEQ multiplex PCR, and the TCRdb table lists in-frame clones only, not all of them. This table has around 130,000 clones, roughly 84% appearing once. V was trimmed by 5 bases and J by 7 bases, leaving 8 bases between them. CDR1 is WSHSY, CDR2 SAAADI, per germline. The CDR3 sequence is 11 residues long. The TCR comes from a man aged 50 to 60 in good health and CMV-seronegative. Sample: PBMCs. The V and J genes are TRBV10-2 and TRBJ1-1; tentative D call: TRBD1 (6 bases). CDR3 sequence: CASSQGSEAFF. Here the CDR3 DNA reads TGCGCCAGCAGTCAGGGGAGTGAAGCTTTCTTT.